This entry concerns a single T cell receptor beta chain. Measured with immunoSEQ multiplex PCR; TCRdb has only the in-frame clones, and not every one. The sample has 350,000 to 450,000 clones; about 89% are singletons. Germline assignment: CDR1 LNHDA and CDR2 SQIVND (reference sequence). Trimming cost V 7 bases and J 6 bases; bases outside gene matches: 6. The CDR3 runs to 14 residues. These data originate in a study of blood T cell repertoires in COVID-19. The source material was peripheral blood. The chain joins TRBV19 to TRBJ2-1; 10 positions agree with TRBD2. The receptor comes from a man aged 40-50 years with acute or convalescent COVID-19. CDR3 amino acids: CASNLAGATNEQFF. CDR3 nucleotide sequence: TGTGCCAGTAATCTAGCGGGGGCGACCAATGAGCAGTTCTTC.